One sample yielded the 10 T cell receptor beta chains listed below, sequenced in a study of cytomegalovirus exposure and HLA in healthy donors. Primers: 60 Vbeta forward and 13 Jbeta reverse. The method was immunoSEQ multiplex PCR; TCRdb's version includes in-frame clones alone and lacks a portion of them. The table shows about 160,000 clones, with approximately 78% occurring only once. Sequenced material: PBMCs. Receptors were obtained from a girl aged 2 to 10 in good health and CMV-seropositive.

This chain uses TRBV5-1 with TRBJ2-1, with D unresolved. The CDR3 runs 13 residues. Germline loops: CDR1 SGHRS, CDR2 YFSETQ. V lost 0 bases and J 6 bases, leaving 7 bases between the germline ends. The CDR3 nucleotides read TGCGCCAGCAGCTTGGGGCAGATCAATGAGCAGTTCTTC. This encodes CASSLGQINEQFF.

This clone has just a few counts. This chain joins TRBV6-1 and TRBJ2-7; 8 nucleotides align to TRBD2. Germline-derived CDR1 and CDR2 are MNHNS and SASEGT. J was trimmed by 6 bases and V by 2 bases; bases with no gene match: 9. The CDR3 extends over 15 amino acids. Here the CDR3 DNA reads TGTGCCAGCAGTGAAACCCTAGCGGGCGGGGCCGAGCAGTACTTC. Amino acid sequence: CASSETLAGGAEQYF.

V usage is TRBV5-1 and J usage is TRBJ2-7, with 7 positions matching TRBD1. Germline lookup yields CDR1 SGHRS and CDR2 YFSETQ. V lost 0 bases, J lost 5 bases, and 5 bases stayed unmatched. The CDR3 contains 14 residues. CDR3 sequence (DNA): TGCGCCAGCAGCTTGGGCAGGGGGTACGACGAGCAGTACTTC. Translated: CASSLGRGYDEQYF.

The chain uses TRBV7-6 and TRBJ1-5; D is ambiguous. CDR3 length equals 15 residues. The V end was cut by 1 base, the J end by 0 bases, with 7 bases between. Germline CDR1 and CDR2: SGHVS and FNYEAQ. The CDR3 DNA follows: TGTGCCAGCAGCTTAGAGCCCTATAGCAATCAGCCCCAGCATTTT. Protein product: CASSLEPYSNQPQHF.

Here the CDR3 DNA reads TGTGCCAGCAGACGACTAGCGGAATTTAATATTACCTACAATGAGCAGTTCTTC. Translation: CASRRLAEFNITYNEQFF. The rearrangement joins TRBV7-6 to TRBJ2-1, with 9 positions matching TRBD2. Germline loops: CDR1 SGHVS, CDR2 FNYEAQ. V lost 6 bases, J lost 2 bases, and 14 bases stayed unmatched. The CDR3 loop spans 18 amino acids.

This chain connects TRBV2 to TRBJ2-1, with D uncertain. CDR3 size: 11 residues. CDR1 and CDR2 (germline): SNHLY, FYNNEI. The V and J ends lost 7 bases and 7 bases respectively, with 8 bases between them. DNA of the CDR3: TGTGCCAGCACCAGGTCTAATGAGCAGTTCTTC. Amino acids: CASTRSNEQFF. Supplemented by reference TRBV2 and TRBJ2-1, the full variable domain reads EPEVTQTPSHQVTQMGQEVILRCVPISNHLYFYWYRQILGQKVEFLVSFYNNEISEKSEIFDDQFSVERPDGSNFTLKIRSTKLEDSAMYFCASTRSNEQFFGPGTRLTVL.

The rearrangement joins TRBV27 to TRBJ2-5, with D tentatively TRBD2 (6 bases). The CDR3 loop spans 18 amino acids. Germline V gene sequence: CDR1 MNHEY, CDR2 SMNVEV (reference sequence). With 4 bases removed from V and 6 bases from J, the gap between germline ends came to 27 bases. The CDR3 here is CASSSESAGSGVVKTQYF. The CDR3 region has the DNA TGTGCCAGCAGTTCTGAATCCGCTGGCTCGGGAGTAGTAAAGACCCAGTACTTC.

The rearrangement links TRBV27 to TRBJ2-3, with TRBD1 matching 8 bases. This CDR3 is built from 21 residues. The trim removed 5 bases at V and 2 bases at J, leaving 24 bases unmatched. The germline CDR1 and CDR2 sequences are MNHEY and SMNVEV (reference sequence). The CDR3 region is CASSPSMITHRDRIPTDTQYF. The DNA of the CDR3 is TGTGCCAGCAGTCCATCCATGATCACTCACCGGGACAGGATACCCACAGATACGCAGTATTTT.

The rearrangement joins TRBV4-1 to TRBJ1-2; 7 bases are a match to TRBD1. V dropped 4 bases and J dropped 3; count of bases not matched to a gene: 5. The germline CDR1 and CDR2 sequences are MGHRA and YSYEKL. The CDR3 extends over 14 amino acids. CDR3 sequence (DNA): TGCGCCAGCAGCCGCGGACAGGCCGACTATGGCTACACCTTC. It specifies CASSRGQADYGYTF.

The chain employs TRBV5-1 and TRBJ2-5, with a tentative D call TRBD1 (5 bases). Trimming removed 0 bases from V and 5 bases from J, with 14 bases in between. The CDR3 totals 15 residues. Germline lookup yields CDR1 SGHRS and CDR2 YFSETQ. The CDR3 DNA sequence: TGCGCCAGCAGCTTGGCCAGGGCAGGTGGGGAGACCCAGTACTTC. Amino acid sequence: CASSLARAGGETQYF.